This T cell receptor (beta chain) was sequenced in a study of cytomegalovirus exposure and HLA in healthy donors. Study-wide points: Being productive about 87% or about 30% of the time was typical of most TCR beta V segments in an earlier analysis.

As to this clone: Its antigen is undetermined.

Researchers ran the PCR with 60 Vbeta and 13 Jbeta primers. Assay: immunoSEQ multiplex PCR; the TCRdb copy retains only in-frame clones and omits some. The sample lists 120,000 to 150,000 clones; about 79% were seen once. V was shortened by 0 bases and J by 0 bases, with 6 bases between the two germline ends. Looked up from germline, CDR1 is LGHNA and CDR2 is YNFKEQ. This CDR3 region has 16 residues. The rearrangement joins TRBV4-2 to TRBJ2-6; D might be TRBD1 (6 bases). The clonotype was recovered from a male donor in good health and CMV-seronegative. The source material was PBMCs. The CDR3 nucleotides are TGTGCCAGCAGCCAAGAGGACAGCTCTGGGGCCAACGTCCTGACTTTC. It is translated as CASSQEDSSGANVLTF.